These 10 T cell receptor beta chains came from one sample sequenced in a study of identifying expanded T cells in peripheral blood (dated by TCRdb to about 2019). Receptor libraries were prepared by the immunoSEQ multiplex PCR assay. The immuneACCESS repertoire file appears here via TCRdb, limited to in-frame rearrangements. These files lack a portion of the clones; in checked studies, under half of the deficit traces to unresolved V genes, and the cause of the others is not known. The sample table holds roughly 86,000 clones, of which around 84% were seen once. The ten most abundant clones make up around 4% of the sample. The specimen sequenced was blood. The receptors here all came from a person between 18 and 69 years old in good health.

The rearrangement uses TRBV2 and TRBJ1-4; no firm D call. Trimming left V 5 bases short and J 8 bases short, with 21 bases between. Germline V lookup: CDR1 SNHLY, CDR2 FYNNEI. The CDR3 is 16 residues long. CDR3 sequence: CASSPGSGGFEEKLFF. In DNA form, the CDR3 reads TGTGCCAGCAGTCCCGGGTCGGGCGGATTTGAAGAAAAACTGTTTTTT.

The chain is built from TRBV4-1 and TRBJ1-1; no clear D gene. Trimming pared 0 bases from V and 4 bases from J, leaving 24 bases between. The germline CDR1 and CDR2 sequences are MGHRA and YSYEKL. The CDR3 runs 19 residues. The DNA of the CDR3 is TGCGCCAGCAGCCAAGAACCACTCTATGCCGTTGGTTTGGCCACTGAAGCTTTCTTT. Its protein is CASSQEPLYAVGLATEAFF.

The chain carries TRBV30 and TRBJ1-5; D is uncertain. The CDR3 extends over 14 amino acids. Germline CDR1 is GTSNPN and CDR2 is SVGIG (reference sequence). The V end lost 1 base, the J end lost 7 bases, and 14 bases lay between the germline ends. The CDR3: CAWSEKVPAQPQHF. In DNA, the CDR3 is TGTGCCTGGAGTGAGAAGGTTCCCGCCCAGCCCCAGCATTTT.

The genes are TRBV6-5 and TRBJ1-2; maybe TRBD1 (6 bases). The V gene lost 4 bases and the J gene lost 3 bases, with 9 bases spanning the gap. Germline CDR1 reads MNHEY; CDR2 reads SVGAGI. The CDR3 runs to 13 residues. The CDR3 reads CASSLQGDYGYTF. CDR3 nucleotide sequence: TGTGCCAGCAGTTTACAGGGTGACTATGGCTACACCTTC.

This clone occurred a few times. This chain joins TRBV10-2 and TRBJ1-2; D is undetermined. CDR3 size: 13 residues. Trimming took off 3 bases at V and 3 bases at J, with 8 bases between the two ends. Germline CDR1 reads WSHSY; CDR2 reads SAAADI. DNA of the CDR3: TGCGCCAGCAGTGAAGCCAGAGACTATGGCTACACCTTC. Translation gives CASSEARDYGYTF.

This chain links TRBV10-1 with TRBJ1-2, with D perhaps matching TRBD1 (6 bases). Germline V CDR1 and CDR2: WNHNN, SYGVQD (reference sequence). The CDR3 length is 13 residues. The V end was cut by 3 bases, the J end by 4 bases, with 9 bases between. CDR3 protein: CASSEGGSYGYTF. DNA of the CDR3: TGCGCCAGCAGTGAAGGGGGTTCCTATGGCTACACCTTC.

This chain links TRBV4-3 with TRBJ1-2; a possible D gene is TRBD1 (6 bases). V was pared by 0 bases and J by 4 bases, with 9 bases between. The germline V gene has CDR1 LGHNA and CDR2 YSLEER. This CDR3 has 14 amino acids. The CDR3 region is CASSQELGAYGYTF. CDR3 DNA: TGCGCCAGCAGCCAAGAGTTGGGGGCCTATGGCTACACCTTC.

The genes are TRBV13 and TRBJ1-1, with a tentative D call TRBD1 (6 bases). The CDR3 covers 15 residues. CDR1 and CDR2 from the germline V gene are PRHDT and FYEKMQ (reference sequence). With 2 bases removed from V and 0 bases from J, the gap between germline ends came to 10 bases. CDR3 coding DNA: TGTGCCAGCAGCTTAATCTCAGGGGTGAACACTGAAGCTTTCTTT. It is translated as CASSLISGVNTEAFF.

The chain has TRBV2 and TRBJ1-5, with no clear D. The CDR3 covers 13 residues. Germline V gives CDR1 SNHLY, CDR2 FYNNEI. Trimming pared 4 bases from V and 2 bases from J, leaving 6 bases between. The CDR3 spells CASSGEGNQPQHF. The CDR3 DNA reads TGTGCCAGCAGTGGGGAGGGCAATCAGCCCCAGCATTTT.

The chain links TRBV5-1 to TRBJ1-1, with D unclear. CDR1 is SGHRS and CDR2 is YFSETQ in the germline V gene. The CDR3 spans 15 residues. V was pared by 1 base and J by 2 bases, with 12 bases between. CDR3 coding DNA: TGCGCCAGCAGCTTGCAGGTGACGGAAAACACTGAAGCTTTCTTT. Protein: CASSLQVTENTEAFF.